The 23 T cell receptor beta chains below all came from one sample that was sequenced in a study of blood T cell repertoires in COVID-19. This table comes from immunoSEQ multiplex PCR, and its TCRdb copy is limited to in-frame clones, with some not included. Here the sample spans approximately 270,000 clones, roughly 88% being singletons. Sequencing was done on a sample of peripheral blood. These receptors all stem from a human donor with COVID-19, enrolled during active disease. The donor label of this sample is uncertain.

Only a few counts were recorded for this clone. This sequence joins TRBV28 and TRBJ2-5, with TRBD2 identical over 8 bases. J gave up 4 bases and V 4 bases, and 11 bases lay outside the gene matches. This CDR3 region has 16 residues. Germline V gene data show CDR1 as MDHEN and CDR2 as SYDVKM. As DNA, the CDR3 is TGTGCCAGCAGTTCCCTTCGAACGGGAGGGATAGAGACCCAGTACTTC. Amino acid sequence: CASSSLRTGGIETQYF.

This rearrangement joins TRBV27 to TRBJ1-5; 8 bases are shared with TRBD1. V shed 3 bases, J shed 3 bases, and the junction held 7 bases outside the gene matches. CDR1 and CDR2 from the germline V gene are MNHEY and SMNVEV (reference sequence). The CDR3 is made up of 16 amino acids. In DNA form, the CDR3 reads TGTGCCAGCAGTTTCAGGGGGCAGGAGAACAATCAGCCCCAGCATTTT. Protein: CASSFRGQENNQPQHF.

This clone has only a few counts. This rearrangement joins TRBV28 to TRBJ1-2; D uncertain. Per germline, CDR1 MDHEN and CDR2 SYDVKM. Trimming cost V 6 bases and J 0 bases, with 17 bases left between them. The CDR3 consists of 16 residues. The CDR3 DNA is TGTGCCAGCAGAGAGGGCACAGTTCGATCTAACTATGGCTACACCTTC. Translating it yields CASREGTVRSNYGYTF.

The gene calls are TRBV7-9 and TRBJ2-3; no clear D gene. Germline V gene lookup returns CDR1 SEHNR and CDR2 FQNEAQ (reference sequence). CDR3 length: 14 amino acids. Trimming took 5 bases from V and 2 from J, leaving 11 bases between them. The CDR3 sequence: CASSPAKITDTQYF. CDR3 DNA: TGTGCCAGCAGCCCCGCTAAGATCACAGATACGCAGTATTTT. Filled out from reference TRBV7-9 and TRBJ2-3, the complete variable domain reads DTGVSQNPRHKITKRGQNVTFRCDPISEHNRLYWYRQTLGQGPEFLTYFQNEAQLEKSRLLSDRFSAERPKGSFSTLEIQRTEQGDSAMYLCASSPAKITDTQYFGPGTRLTVL.

This clone was detected only once. V gene TRBV30 combines with J gene TRBJ1-4; D call uncertain. The CDR3 is made up of 18 amino acids. CDR1 and CDR2 (germline): GTSNPN, SVGIG (reference sequence). V lost 1 base to trimming and J lost 0 bases, with 18 bases between them. DNA of the CDR3: TGTGCCTGGAGTGGGGCTCTTATCCCTGATTCAACTAATGAAAAACTGTTTTTT. Amino acid sequence: CAWSGALIPDSTNEKLFF.

This chain joins TRBV6-6 and TRBJ1-5; D might be TRBD1 (6 bases). The length of the CDR3 is 17 residues. V lost 5 bases and J lost 0, with 17 bases in between. Germline V gene data show CDR1 as MNHNY and CDR2 as SVGAGI (reference sequence). The CDR3 region has the DNA TGTGCCAGCAGTCTAACGGGGGCGGGGGCTAGCAATCAGCCCCAGCATTTT. It encodes CASSLTGAGASNQPQHF.

The rearrangement links TRBV28 to TRBJ1-6; weak D call: TRBD1 (5 bases). CDR3 size: 16 residues. Deletions cut 6 bases from V and 9 bases from J, with 21 bases between. Germline V CDR1 and CDR2: MDHEN, SYDVKM. Written as DNA, the CDR3 is TGTGCCAGCAGCCAAAGCCCTTCAGGGTCCCGTTCACCCCTCCACTTT. Protein product: CASSQSPSGSRSPLHF.

This rearrangement joins TRBV7-2 to TRBJ2-7; possibly TRBD2 for D (5 bases). The V end lost 5 bases, the J end lost 1 base, and 6 bases lay between the germline ends. The CDR3 consists of 12 residues. Germline CDR1 is SGHTA and CDR2 is FQGNSA. CDR3 nucleotide sequence: TGTGCCAGCAGCCCGGGGTCCTACGAGCAGTACTTC. This codes for CASSPGSYEQYF.

The chain employs TRBV30 and TRBJ1-5, with D hard to call. This CDR3 has 15 residues. V shed 1 base and J shed 0 bases, with 10 bases lying between them. CDR1 GTSNPN and CDR2 SVGIG come from the germline V gene (reference sequence). As DNA, the CDR3 is TGTGCCTGGAGTGGGTTCGGTGATAGCAATCAGCCCCAGCATTTT. Protein sequence: CAWSGFGDSNQPQHF.

This chain connects TRBV4-1 to TRBJ2-7, with a tentative D call TRBD1 (5 bases). The CDR3 is 15 amino acids. Germline-derived CDR1 and CDR2 are MGHRA and YSYEKL. V was shortened by 0 bases and J by 4 bases, with 13 bases between the two germline ends. The CDR3 loop reads CASSQDQGRRYEQYF. The CDR3 DNA sequence: TGCGCCAGCAGCCAAGATCAGGGCAGAAGATACGAGCAGTACTTC.

The chain has TRBV5-1 and TRBJ2-1; TRBD2 agrees at 13 bases. Germline V gives CDR1 SGHRS, CDR2 YFSETQ. The CDR3 loop spans 16 amino acids. Germline trimming cut 2 bases from V and 4 bases from J; bases unmatched to any gene: 3. This CDR3 reads CASSLLGLAGYNEQFF. The CDR3, as DNA: TGCGCCAGCAGCTTATTGGGACTAGCGGGATACAATGAGCAGTTCTTC.

In its sample, this clone was seen once. This chain connects TRBV28 to TRBJ2-1; TRBD2 matches 9 bases. Trimming at V came to 10 bases and at J to 4 bases, leaving 8 bases not matched to a gene. Germline V CDR1 and CDR2: MDHEN, SYDVKM. This CDR3 is built from 14 residues. The CDR3 bases are TGTGCCATCGTAGGGGCGGGAGGGTACAATGAGCAGTTCTTC. Amino acid sequence: CAIVGAGGYNEQFF. Combining the CDR3 with reference TRBV28 and TRBJ2-1 gives the whole variable domain DVKVTQSSRYLVKRTGEKVFLECVQDMDHENMFWYRQDPGLGLRLIYFSYDVKMKEKGDIPEGYSVSREKKERFSLILESASTNQTSMYLCAIVGAGGYNEQFFGPGTRLTVL.

The chain employs TRBV28 and TRBJ2-7, with TRBD1 matching 10 bases. Germline V gene lookup returns CDR1 MDHEN and CDR2 SYDVKM. This CDR3 spans 15 amino acids. The V and J ends lost 7 bases and 3 bases, in that order; junction bases with no gene match: 9. The CDR3 spells CASTNAGTGVYEQYF. CDR3 in DNA: TGTGCCAGCACTAACGCCGGGACAGGGGTCTACGAGCAGTACTTC.

CDR3 in DNA: TGTGCCAGCAGTGGCTTTCAGGGGGTAACTGACTATGGCTACACCTTC. This gives the protein CASSGFQGVTDYGYTF. V usage is TRBV25-1 and J usage is TRBJ1-2; TRBD1 matches at 7 bases. Germline-derived CDR1 and CDR2 are MGHDK and SYGVNS. This CDR3 has 16 residues. Germline trimming cut 4 bases from V and 3 bases from J; bases unmatched to any gene: 11.

This chain connects TRBV6-5 to TRBJ1-6, with 9 bases matching TRBD1. The junction had 4 bases not matched to a gene; V was cut back by 6 bases and J by 4 bases. Germline V gene sequence: CDR1 MNHEY, CDR2 SVGAGI. The CDR3 is 15 residues long. This CDR3 reads CASRQGQGYNSPLHF. DNA for the CDR3: TGTGCCAGCAGACAGGGACAGGGATATAATTCACCCCTCCACTTT.

The V gene is TRBV28, the J gene TRBJ1-5; D possibly corresponds to TRBD1 (5 bases). The length of the CDR3 is 14 residues. Germline V gene data show CDR1 as MDHEN and CDR2 as SYDVKM. The germline V and J ends were trimmed by 2 bases and 3 bases, with 8 bases remaining between them. CDR3 bases: TGTGCCAGCAGTTTAGAACAGGACAATCAGCCCCAGCATTTT. This sequence encodes CASSLEQDNQPQHF.

This clone was seen only a few times. The chain joins TRBV6-2 or TRBV6-3 to TRBJ1-1; D gene unclear. There are 15 residues in the CDR3. The V end lost 2 bases, the J end lost 0 bases, and 10 bases lay between the germline ends. Per the germline V gene, CDR1 is MNHEY and CDR2 is SVGEGT. CDR3 amino acids: CASSYNPGLNTEAFF. In DNA form, the CDR3 reads TGTGCCAGCAGTTACAATCCGGGTTTGAACACTGAAGCTTTCTTT.

The CDR3 reads CASSITLDRDNEKLFF. DNA for the CDR3: TGTGCCAGTAGTATCACATTGGACCGGGATAATGAAAAACTGTTTTTT. The chain employs TRBV19 and TRBJ1-4; D is uncertain. Germline lookup yields CDR1 LNHDA and CDR2 SQIVND (reference sequence). This CDR3 spans 16 amino acids. V shed 3 bases and J shed 4 bases, with 15 bases lying between them.

This chain connects TRBV29-1 to TRBJ1-2; D ambiguous. The CDR3 runs to 11 residues. CDR1 and CDR2 from the germline V gene are SQVTM and ANQGSEA. In nucleotides, the CDR3 is TGCGTCGGTACGGAGGGAAATGGCTACACCTTC. Its translation is CVGTEGNGYTF.

The V call is TRBV5-4, the J call TRBJ2-1; tentative D call: TRBD2 (5 bases). This CDR3 spans 14 amino acids. V shed 4 bases and J shed 0 bases, with 8 bases lying between them. Germline loops: CDR1 SGHNT, CDR2 YYREEE (reference sequence). The CDR3 protein is CASSPDFSYNEQFF. The DNA of the CDR3 is TGTGCCAGCAGCCCGGACTTCTCCTACAATGAGCAGTTCTTC.

The chain couples TRBV25-1 to TRBJ2-2; 10 nucleotides match TRBD2. The CDR3 runs 14 residues. The germline V gene encodes CDR1 MGHDK and CDR2 SYGVNS. V trimming: 6 bases; J trimming: 5 bases; junction bases outside the gene matches: 3. The CDR3 sequence is CASSLSGRTGELFF. CDR3 coding DNA: TGTGCCAGCAGCCTTAGCGGGAGGACCGGGGAGCTGTTTTTT.

The gene calls are TRBV6-4 and TRBJ2-1; D not resolved. The CDR3 has 10 amino acids. Germline CDR1 reads MRHNA; CDR2 reads SNTAGT. V was trimmed by 7 bases and J by 7 bases, leaving 5 bases between them. CDR3 DNA sequence: TGTGCCAGCACGAGTAATGAGCAGTTCTTC. Its translation: CASTSNEQFF.

The chain employs TRBV28 and TRBJ2-1; D is ambiguous. V lost 4 bases and J lost 2, with 6 bases in between. This CDR3 has 13 residues. The germline V gene encodes CDR1 MDHEN and CDR2 SYDVKM. For the CDR3, the DNA is TGTGCCAGCAGTTCCCCAGCCTACAATGAGCAGTTCTTC. This translates into CASSSPAYNEQFF.